Listed below are T cell receptor beta chains from one sample, sequenced in a study of blood T cell repertoires in COVID-19. The protocol was immunoSEQ multiplex PCR, while the TCRdb copy is restricted to in-frame clones and leaves out a portion. Among about 160,000 clones listed, roughly 86% were seen once. Sequenced input: peripheral blood. These receptors all stem from a woman aged 55-70 years who had recovered from COVID-19. Both conserved end residues are part of each CDR3. D genes are given only for firm matches. Not all rows give a size; the values are once, few, many and, for expanded clones, a class.

CDR3	DNA	V	J	D	size
CASSIPGQGAVEQYF	TGTGCCAGTAGTATTCCGGGACAGGGGGCCGTCGAGCAGTACTTC	TRBV19	TRBJ2-7	TRBD1	-
CASSLGRASGPKGLEQFF	TGTGCCAGCAGCTTAGGGAGGGCCAGCGGGCCAAAGGGGCTCGAGCAGTTCTTC	TRBV7-8	TRBJ2-1	-	-
CASTVALLRGPLHF	TGTGCCAGCACAGTTGCCCTCCTCAGAGGACCCCTCCACTTT	TRBV28	TRBJ1-6	-	-
CSVAGEGQGLYEQYF	TGCAGCGTTGCGGGTGAGGGACAGGGTCTCTACGAGCAGTACTTC	TRBV29-1	TRBJ2-7	TRBD1	-
CAWSLTGFSGGYTF	TGTGCCTGGAGCTTAACAGGGTTTTCCGGAGGCTACACCTTC	TRBV30	TRBJ1-2	-	-
CATSDPGQGGMNTEAFF	TGTGCCACCAGTGACCCGGGACAGGGCGGGATGAACACTGAAGCTTTCTTT	TRBV24-1	TRBJ1-1	TRBD1	-
CASKGALGNTEAFF	TGTGCCAGCAAAGGGGCCCTCGGGAACACTGAAGCTTTCTTT	TRBV6-5	TRBJ1-1	-	-
CASSLPLTDTQYF	TGTGCCAGCAGCTTGCCTTTGACAGATACGCAGTATTTT	TRBV5-6	TRBJ2-3	-	-
CASSEQQPTYGYTF	TGCGCCAGCAGCGAACAACAGCCTACCTATGGCTACACCTTC	TRBV5-1	TRBJ1-2	-	-
CASSQGQGGSGTQYF	TGCGCCAGCAGCCAGGGGCAGGGGGGTTCGGGGACCCAGTACTTC	TRBV4-1	TRBJ2-5	-	-
CASSLEPTPGLEIGTQYF	TGTGCTAGCAGCTTAGAACCGACCCCGGGACTAGAAATAGGGACCCAGTACTTC	TRBV7-7	TRBJ2-5	TRBD2	few
CASTWGVSQPQHF	TGTGCCAGCACCTGGGGGGTATCTCAGCCCCAGCATTTT	TRBV28	TRBJ1-5	-	-
CASSNSGGRETQYF	TGTGCCAGCAGCAATAGCGGGGGAAGAGAGACCCAGTACTTC	TRBV11-2	TRBJ2-5	TRBD2	-